The 17 T cell receptor beta chains listed next were all sequenced from one sample in a study of shared T cell receptors in the human thymus. Sequenced by immunoSEQ multiplex PCR; TCRdb stores in-frame clones only, minus some. Of over 350,000 clones detected, 95% appear once; the ten largest clones hold about 0.02%. Sequenced sample: thymocytes. These receptors came from a human donor.

The chain couples TRBV5-1 to TRBJ2-3, with D tentatively TRBD1 (7 bases). Trimming stripped 4 bases from V and 0 bases from J, with 24 bases between. The CDR3 is made up of 19 amino acids. The V gene's germline CDR1 is SGHRS and CDR2 YFSETQ. The DNA for the CDR3 is TGCGCCAGCAGCAAGGAGGGTTCCGACAGGGTTGGAAGCACAGATACGCAGTATTTT. This gives the protein CASSKEGSDRVGSTDTQYF.

This rearrangement joins TRBV27 to TRBJ2-4, with D unresolved. The CDR3 extends over 14 amino acids. Germline loops: CDR1 MNHEY, CDR2 SMNVEV (reference sequence). V was shortened by 5 bases and J by 3 bases, with 11 bases between the two germline ends. This CDR3 reads CASSPTRVKNIQYF. The DNA of the CDR3 is TGTGCCAGCAGTCCGACACGAGTCAAAAACATTCAGTACTTC.

The V call is TRBV9, the J call TRBJ2-1, with D possibly matching TRBD1 (5 bases). Trimming left V 0 bases short and J 1 base short, with 14 bases between. Germline V gives CDR1 SGDLS, CDR2 YYNGEE. There are 17 residues in the CDR3. The CDR3 DNA is TGTGCCAGCAGCGTAGAGGGGTCGGGTACGTCCTACAATGAGCAGTTCTTC. Its protein is CASSVEGSGTSYNEQFF.

The chain combines TRBV27 with TRBJ1-3; D remains ambiguous. The CDR3 has 13 residues. Looked up from germline, CDR1 is MNHEY and CDR2 is SMNVEV (reference sequence). Trimming took off 3 bases at V and 0 bases at J, with 3 bases between the two ends. CDR3 bases: TGTGCCAGCAGTTTGGGCTCTGGAAACACCATATATTTT. Translated: CASSLGSGNTIYF.

The chain carries TRBV5-4 and TRBJ1-2; 7 bases agree with TRBD1. This CDR3 region has 14 residues. J was trimmed by 7 bases and V by 4 bases; bases with no gene match: 10. Germline V CDR1 and CDR2: SGHNT, YYREEE (reference sequence). This CDR3 reads CASSLHRGGGGYTF. The CDR3 region has the DNA TGTGCCAGCAGCCTTCACAGGGGCGGTGGTGGCTACACCTTC.

The CDR3 spells CASSELGLAGAYEQYF. CDR3 bases: TGCGCCAGCAGTGAGTTGGGACTAGCGGGGGCCTACGAGCAGTACTTC. This sequence joins TRBV10-1 and TRBJ2-7; the match to TRBD2 covers 14 bases. The CDR3 sequence is 16 residues long. The J segment lost 2 bases and the V segment lost 1 base, leaving 1 base of the junction unmatched. From germline, CDR1 is WNHNN and CDR2 SYGVQD (reference sequence).

J is TRBJ2-3 and V is TRBV7-9; D is ambiguous. In germline, CDR1 is SEHNR, CDR2 FQNEAQ (reference sequence). V was clipped by 2 bases and J by 0 bases, with 12 bases between them. The CDR3 is 16 amino acids. The CDR3 sequence is CASSLRSAISTDTQYF. The CDR3 nucleotides read TGTGCCAGCAGCTTACGTTCCGCTATCAGCACAGATACGCAGTATTTT.

The rearrangement links TRBV18 to TRBJ2-6; no firm D call. The V and J ends lost 11 bases and 6 bases respectively, with 8 bases between them. Germline V gene sequence: CDR1 KGHSH, CDR2 LQKENI. This CDR3 has 11 residues. The CDR3 DNA reads as TGTGCCCGTTGGGAGGCCAACGTCCTGACTTTC. It is translated as CARWEANVLTF.

The chain combines TRBV28 with TRBJ2-7; 12 nucleotides align to TRBD1. The CDR3 sequence is 16 residues long. Per the germline V gene, CDR1 is MDHEN and CDR2 is SYDVKM. J gave up 4 bases and V 6 bases, and 10 bases lay outside the gene matches. The CDR3 region is CASRRKPGQGAYEQYF. The CDR3, as DNA: TGTGCCAGCAGACGAAAACCGGGACAGGGGGCTTACGAGCAGTACTTC.

The chain uses TRBV19 and TRBJ2-1; 9 bases map to TRBD2. Per the germline V gene, CDR1 is LNHDA and CDR2 is SQIVND (reference sequence). V lost 5 bases, J lost 4 bases, and 18 bases stayed unmatched. The CDR3 length is 19 residues. The CDR3 DNA reads TGTGCCAGTAGTCTCACACATCGACTAGCGGCCAATGTTTACAATGAGCAGTTCTTC. Residues: CASSLTHRLAANVYNEQFF.

This chain uses TRBV11-2 with TRBJ2-7, with 14 bases fitting TRBD2. The CDR3 covers 18 residues. After removal of 5 bases from V and 7 bases from J, the junction contained 16 bases not matched to a gene. Germline values: CDR1 SGHAT, CDR2 FQNNGV. CDR3 sequence: CASSSLLPTGLAGVEQYF. Written as DNA, the CDR3 is TGTGCCAGCAGCAGCTTATTACCGACGGGACTAGCGGGAGTGGAGCAGTACTTC. Based on the CDR3 plus reference TRBV11-2 and TRBJ2-7, the full variable domain is EAGVAQSPRYKIIEKRQSVAFWCNPISGHATLYWYQQILGQGPKLLIQFQNNGVVDDSQLPKDRFSAERLKGVDSTLKIQPAKLEDSAVYLCASSSLLPTGLAGVEQYFGPGTRLTVT.

J is TRBJ2-7 and V is TRBV2, with D tentatively TRBD1 or TRBD2 (5 bases each). The CDR3 contains 17 residues. Trimming removed 0 bases from V and 6 bases from J, with 21 bases in between. The V gene's germline CDR1 is SNHLY and CDR2 FYNNEI. The CDR3 sequence: CASSEARVTGRVCEQYF. DNA for the CDR3: TGTGCCAGCAGTGAAGCGCGAGTAACGGGACGGGTTTGCGAGCAGTACTTC.

This chain links TRBV28 with TRBJ1-2, with D unresolved. Trimming removed 8 bases from V and 8 bases from J, with 15 bases in between. The germline V gene has CDR1 MDHEN and CDR2 SYDVKM. The CDR3 loop spans 12 amino acids. The CDR3 coding sequence is TGTGCCAGCTCCTCGATACTGGAGGGCTACACCTTC. Its protein is CASSSILEGYTF.

The J gene is TRBJ2-7, the V gene TRBV29-1, with D possibly matching TRBD2 (5 bases). The CDR3 length is 12 residues. V was pared by 4 bases and J by 3 bases, with 10 bases between. Germline V gives CDR1 SQVTM, CDR2 ANQGSEA. CDR3 DNA sequence: TGCAGCGTTGCAGCGGCGGGCTACGAGCAGTACTTC. It translates to CSVAAAGYEQYF.

The rearrangement uses TRBV11-2 and TRBJ2-1; 8 nucleotides agree with TRBD1. CDR1 and CDR2 (germline): SGHAT, FQNNGV. There are 17 residues in the CDR3. V was clipped by 4 bases and J by 0 bases; unmatched bases: 8. CDR3 protein: CASSSLGTGSSYNEQFF. The CDR3 nucleotides read TGTGCCAGCAGCTCTCTAGGGACAGGAAGCTCCTACAATGAGCAGTTCTTC.

This clone was observed once. J is TRBJ1-5 and V is TRBV28; D is unclear. The germline V gene has CDR1 MDHEN and CDR2 SYDVKM. The CDR3 has 12 amino acids. Trimming removed 9 bases at V and 8 bases at J, with 14 bases between. The CDR3: CASFRAPKPQHF. The CDR3 nucleotides read TGTGCCAGTTTCCGGGCTCCTAAGCCCCAGCATTTT.

The chain uses TRBV2 and TRBJ2-7; TRBD2 matches at 12 bases. After removal of 7 bases from V and 1 base from J, the junction contained 11 bases not matched to a gene. CDR1 SNHLY and CDR2 FYNNEI come from the germline V gene. The CDR3 totals 17 residues. CDR3 residues: CASNPRLAGAGSYEQYF. CDR3 coding DNA: TGTGCCAGCAACCCCAGACTAGCGGGAGCGGGGTCCTACGAGCAGTACTTC.